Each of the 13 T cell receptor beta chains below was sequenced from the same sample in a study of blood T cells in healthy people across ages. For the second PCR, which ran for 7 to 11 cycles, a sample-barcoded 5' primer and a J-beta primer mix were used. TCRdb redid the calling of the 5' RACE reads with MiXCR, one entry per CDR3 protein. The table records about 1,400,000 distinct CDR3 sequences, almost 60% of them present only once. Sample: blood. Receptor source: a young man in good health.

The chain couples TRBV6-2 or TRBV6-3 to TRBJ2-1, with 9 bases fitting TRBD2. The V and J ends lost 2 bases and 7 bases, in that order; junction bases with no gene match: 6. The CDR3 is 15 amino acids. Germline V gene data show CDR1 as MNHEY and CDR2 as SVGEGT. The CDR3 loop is CASSYMAGGTNEQFF. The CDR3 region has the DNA TGTGCCAGCAGTTACATGGCGGGGGGGACGAATGAGCAGTTCTTC.

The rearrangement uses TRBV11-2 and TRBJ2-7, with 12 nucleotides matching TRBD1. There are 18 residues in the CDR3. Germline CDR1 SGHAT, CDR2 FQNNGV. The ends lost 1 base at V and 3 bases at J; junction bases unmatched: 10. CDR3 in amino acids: CASSLVNLGQGAFYEQYF. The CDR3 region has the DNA TGTGCCAGCAGCTTAGTTAATTTGGGACAGGGGGCTTTCTACGAGCAGTACTTC. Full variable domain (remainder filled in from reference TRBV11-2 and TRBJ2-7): EAGVAQSPRYKIIEKRQSVAFWCNPISGHATLYWYQQILGQGPKLLIQFQNNGVVDDSQLPKDRFSAERLKGVDSTLKIQPAKLEDSAVYLCASSLVNLGQGAFYEQYFGPGTRLTVT.

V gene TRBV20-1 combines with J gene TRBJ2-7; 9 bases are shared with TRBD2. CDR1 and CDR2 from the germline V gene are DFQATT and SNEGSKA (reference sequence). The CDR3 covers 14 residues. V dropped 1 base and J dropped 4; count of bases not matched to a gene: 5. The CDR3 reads CSARVGTSSYEQYF. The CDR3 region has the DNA TGCAGTGCTAGAGTGGGGACTAGCAGTTACGAGCAGTACTTC.

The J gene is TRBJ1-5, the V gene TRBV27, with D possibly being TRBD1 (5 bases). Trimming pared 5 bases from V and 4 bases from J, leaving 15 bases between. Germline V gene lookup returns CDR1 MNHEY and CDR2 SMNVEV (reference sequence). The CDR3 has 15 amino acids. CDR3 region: CASSRIGTYNQPQHF. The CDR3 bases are TGTGCCAGCAGTCGGATAGGGACCTATAATCAGCCCCAGCATTTT.

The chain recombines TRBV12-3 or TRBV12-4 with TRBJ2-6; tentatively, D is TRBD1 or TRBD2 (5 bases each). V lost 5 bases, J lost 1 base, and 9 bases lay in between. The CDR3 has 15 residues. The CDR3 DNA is TGTGCCAGCAGTAACGAGGGGTCTGGGGCCAACGTCCTGACTTTC. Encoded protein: CASSNEGSGANVLTF.

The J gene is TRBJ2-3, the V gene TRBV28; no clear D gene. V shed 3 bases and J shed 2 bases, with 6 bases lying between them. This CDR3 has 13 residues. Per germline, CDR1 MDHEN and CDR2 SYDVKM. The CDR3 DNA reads TGTGCCAGCAGTTTTCGGATCACAGATACGCAGTATTTT. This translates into CASSFRITDTQYF.

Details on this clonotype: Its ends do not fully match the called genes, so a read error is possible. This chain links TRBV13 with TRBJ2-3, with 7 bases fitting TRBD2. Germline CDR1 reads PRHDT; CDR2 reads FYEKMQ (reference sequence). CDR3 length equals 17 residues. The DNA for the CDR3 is TGTGCCAGCAGCATAGGGACCCGGGACTACGGGGCAGATACGCAGTATTTT. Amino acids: CASSIGTRDYGADTQYF.

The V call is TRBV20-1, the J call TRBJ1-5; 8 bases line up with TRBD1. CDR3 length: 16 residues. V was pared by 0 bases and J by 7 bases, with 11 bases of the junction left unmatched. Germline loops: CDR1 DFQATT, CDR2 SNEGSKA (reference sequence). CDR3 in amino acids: CSARDRAGGFGQPQHF. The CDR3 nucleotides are TGCAGTGCTAGAGATCGGGCAGGGGGCTTTGGGCAGCCCCAGCATTTT.

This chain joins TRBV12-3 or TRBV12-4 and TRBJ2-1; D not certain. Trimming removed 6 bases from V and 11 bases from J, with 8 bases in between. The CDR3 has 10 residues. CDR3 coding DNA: TGTGCCAGCAGCCTGACCCAGCAGTTCTTC. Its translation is CASSLTQQFF.

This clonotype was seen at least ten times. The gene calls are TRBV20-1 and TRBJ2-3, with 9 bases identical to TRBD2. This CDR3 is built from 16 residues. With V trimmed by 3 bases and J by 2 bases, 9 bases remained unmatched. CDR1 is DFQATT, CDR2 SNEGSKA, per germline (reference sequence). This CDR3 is CSARFSAGGTTDTQYF. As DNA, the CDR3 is TGCAGTGCTAGGTTCTCAGCGGGAGGCACCACAGATACGCAGTATTTT.

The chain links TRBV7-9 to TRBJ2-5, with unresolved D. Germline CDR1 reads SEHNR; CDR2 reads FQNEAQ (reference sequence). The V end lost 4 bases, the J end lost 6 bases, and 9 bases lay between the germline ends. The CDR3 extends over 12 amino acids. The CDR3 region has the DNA TGTGCCAGCAGCTCTCCTGGCAAGACCCAGTACTTC. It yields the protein CASSSPGKTQYF.

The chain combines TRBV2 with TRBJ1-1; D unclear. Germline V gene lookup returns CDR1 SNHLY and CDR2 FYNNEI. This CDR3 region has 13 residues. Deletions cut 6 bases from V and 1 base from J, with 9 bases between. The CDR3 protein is CASSPRWNTEAFF. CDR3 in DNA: TGTGCCAGCAGCCCTCGCTGGAACACTGAAGCTTTCTTT. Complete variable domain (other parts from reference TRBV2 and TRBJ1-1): EPEVTQTPSHQVTQMGQEVILRCVPISNHLYFYWYRQILGQKVEFLVSFYNNEISEKSEIFDDQFSVERPDGSNFTLKIRSTKLEDSAMYFCASSPRWNTEAFFGQGTRLTVV.

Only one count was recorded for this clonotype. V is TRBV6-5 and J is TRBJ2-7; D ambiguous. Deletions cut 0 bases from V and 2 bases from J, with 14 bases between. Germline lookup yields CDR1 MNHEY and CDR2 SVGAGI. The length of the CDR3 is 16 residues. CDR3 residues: CASSYSGPQAPYEQYF. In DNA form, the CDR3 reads TGTGCCAGCAGTTACTCTGGCCCCCAGGCTCCCTACGAGCAGTACTTC.